This T cell receptor beta chain was obtained from a study of CD8 T cells in ankylosing spondylitis. Germline V gene sequence: CDR1 SGHTA, CDR2 FQGNSA. CDR3 length: 15 amino acids. V was cut by 2 bases and J by 2 bases, with 10 bases left in between. TCRdb independently ran MiXCR on the 5' RACE reads; one entry per CDR3 protein. The sample lists 450,000 or so distinct CDR3 sequences, around 26% occurring once. Study-wide findings and caveats: A TCR beta motif made of about 8 highly homologous variants seemed typical of ankylosing spondylitis blood. Clones linked to disease were reported to show significant enrichment in matched ankylosing spondylitis synovial fluid.

With regard to this clonotype: The antigen is not known.

The chain couples TRBV7-2 to TRBJ2-1; D may be TRBD2 (6 bases). Sequencing was done on a sample of blood, either unsorted or a sorted T cell fraction (not recorded which). The sequence came from a male donor with ankylosing spondylitis. The CDR3 nucleotides are TGTGCCAGCAGCTTATCCGCGGGAACCTACAATGAGCAGTTCTTC. It encodes CASSLSAGTYNEQFF.